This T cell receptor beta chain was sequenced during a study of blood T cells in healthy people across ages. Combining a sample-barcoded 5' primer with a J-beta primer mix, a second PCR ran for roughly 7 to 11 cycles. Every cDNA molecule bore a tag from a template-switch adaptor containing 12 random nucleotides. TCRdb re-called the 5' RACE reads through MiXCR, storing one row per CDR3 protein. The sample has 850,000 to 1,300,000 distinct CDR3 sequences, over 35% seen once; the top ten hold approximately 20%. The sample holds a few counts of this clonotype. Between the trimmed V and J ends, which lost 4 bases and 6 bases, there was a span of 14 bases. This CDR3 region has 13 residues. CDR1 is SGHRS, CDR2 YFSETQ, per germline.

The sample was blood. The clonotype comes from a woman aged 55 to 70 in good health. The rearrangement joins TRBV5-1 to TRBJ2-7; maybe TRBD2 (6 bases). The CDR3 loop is CASSTQARGEQYF. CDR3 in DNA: TGCGCCAGCAGCACCCAAGCGCGGGGCGAGCAGTACTTC. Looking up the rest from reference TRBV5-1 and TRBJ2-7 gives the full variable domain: KAGVTQTPRYLIKTRGQQVTLSCSPISGHRSVSWYQQTPGQGLQFLFEYFSETQRNKGNFPGRFSGRQFSNSRSEMNVSTLELGDSALYLCASSTQARGEQYFGPGTRLTVT.